This T cell receptor (beta chain) emerged from a study of OX40 agonist ivuxolimab in advanced cancers. TCRdb's copy holds only in-frame clones and misses some; the assay was immunoSEQ multiplex PCR. The data contain around 50,000 clones, roughly nine tenths of them singletons. The CDR3 extends over 15 amino acids. From germline, CDR1 is PRHDT and CDR2 FYEKMQ (reference sequence). The junction had 9 bases not matched to a gene; V was cut back by 5 bases and J by 5 bases. This receptor was identified in an adult with an advanced solid tumor such as melanoma, head and neck, liver or kidney cancer. The chain employs TRBV13 and TRBJ2-7; 10 nucleotides line up with TRBD2. The specimen was CD4+ or CD8+ T cells sorted from blood, collected in a trial of the OX40 agonist ivuxolimab. CDR3 protein: CASSLRLAGVNEQYF. CDR3 sequence (DNA): TGTGCCAGCAGCCTAAGGCTAGCGGGAGTGAACGAGCAGTACTTC.